Sequencing of this TCR beta chain was carried out in a study of response to subunit inactivated influenza vaccine. On this clonotype: No antigen is known for it.

Regarding the study as a whole: Authors suggested that a seasonal influenza vaccination recruits few new T cells each time.

MiXCR, run by TCRdb on the RT-PCR reads, gives a single entry per CDR3 protein. The sample carries 150,000 or so distinct CDR3 sequences, roughly 10% recorded once. V lost 1 base and J 9 bases, leaving 16 bases between the germline ends. CDR3 length: 15 amino acids. Germline V gene data show CDR1 as SGHTA and CDR2 as FQGNSA. The clonotype was recovered from a man between 50 and 70 years old who received an inactivated influenza vaccine. Sequencing was performed on CD8+ T cells sorted from PBMCs, taken about 23 months after vaccination. The chain is built from TRBV7-2 and TRBJ2-1; no firm D call. CDR3 region: CASSLDSPSYGEQFF. In DNA, the CDR3 is TGTGCCAGCAGCTTAGATAGCCCCAGCTACGGTGAGCAGTTCTTC.